The clone carrying this T cell receptor beta chain showed up just once. Its antigen remains unidentified. These data belong to a study of CD4+ T cells in melanoma. Study findings and constraints: CD8+ T cell, macrophage and B cell function reportedly correlated with neoantigen-specific CD4+ T cells. Neoantigen-specific CD4+ T cells in melanoma reportedly had diverse differentiation states.

There are 15 residues in the CDR3. Germline CDR1 SGHKS, CDR2 YYEKEE (reference sequence). Trimming pared 0 bases from V and 2 bases from J, leaving 12 bases between. This table comes from immunoSEQ multiplex PCR, and its TCRdb copy is limited to in-frame clones, with some not included. Seen here are 13,000 to 15,000 clones, roughly three quarters observed once, and the top ten hold approximately 10%. The sequence derives from a human donor with melanoma. Input material: cells from a culture (not recorded whether cultured in vitro). The rearrangement joins TRBV5-5 to TRBJ2-7, with TRBD1 as a possible D gene (6 bases). The CDR3 region is CASSLVWGLTYEQYF. In DNA, the CDR3 is TGTGCCAGCAGCTTGGTCTGGGGGCTGACCTACGAGCAGTACTTC. The full variable domain, in which reference TRBV5-5 and TRBJ2-7 provide the parts outside the CDR3, is DAGVTQSPTHLIKTRGQQVTLRCSPISGHKSVSWYQQVLGQGPQFIFQYYEKEERGRGNFPDRFSARQFPNYSSELNVNALLLGDSALYLCASSLVWGLTYEQYFGPGTRLTVT.